One and the same sample provided the 18 T cell receptor beta chains below, sequenced in a study of blood T cell repertoires in COVID-19. Libraries were prepared by immunoSEQ multiplex PCR; TCRdb keeps only in-frame clonotypes and omits some of them. The profile shows fewer than 300,000 clones, 82% of them singletons. The sequenced sample was peripheral blood. The receptors derive from a woman between 18 and 30 years old with acute or convalescent COVID-19.

This sequence joins TRBV6-4 and TRBJ1-2, with 7 positions matching TRBD1. Germline V gene data show CDR1 as MRHNA and CDR2 as SNTAGT. With V trimmed by 6 bases and J by 4 bases, 8 bases remained unmatched. The CDR3 extends over 14 amino acids. The CDR3 loop reads CASSAGTETYGYTF. CDR3 DNA sequence: TGTGCCAGCAGCGCCGGGACAGAGACCTATGGCTACACCTTC.

The gene calls are TRBV29-1 and TRBJ2-7; no definite D call. From germline, CDR1 is SQVTM and CDR2 ANQGSEA. The germline V and J ends were trimmed by 4 bases and 3 bases, with 7 bases remaining between them. CDR3 length equals 11 residues. CDR3 region: CSVVGDYEQYF. As DNA, the CDR3 is TGCAGCGTTGTCGGAGACTACGAGCAGTACTTC.

This rearrangement joins TRBV6-1 to TRBJ1-3; D call uncertain. Between the trimmed V and J ends, which lost 3 bases and 0 bases, there was a span of 15 bases. Germline-derived CDR1 and CDR2 are MNHNS and SASEGT. This CDR3 comprises 17 residues. The CDR3 bases are TGTGCCAGCAGTGACCCCACTGGAGGGCTCTCTGGAAACACCATATATTTT. Translated, it gives CASSDPTGGLSGNTIYF.

The V call is TRBV15, the J call TRBJ2-5; 8 bases line up with TRBD1. Per germline, CDR1 LNHNV and CDR2 YYDKDF (reference sequence). V shed 1 base and J 2 bases; nucleotides not matched to a gene: 6. The CDR3 runs to 16 residues. The CDR3 sequence: CATSRGDRPAQETQYF. The CDR3, as DNA: TGTGCCACCAGCAGAGGGGACAGGCCAGCTCAAGAGACCCAGTACTTC.

The rearrangement uses TRBV5-1 and TRBJ1-1, with a possible D match to TRBD1 (5 bases). The CDR3 runs to 13 residues. Germline assignment: CDR1 SGHRS and CDR2 YFSETQ. V was cut by 5 bases and J by 1 base, with 9 bases left in between. CDR3 sequence (DNA): TGCGCCAGCAGGGAGGGGCCGAACACTGAAGCTTTCTTT. This gives the protein CASREGPNTEAFF.

The DNA of the CDR3 is TGTGCCAGCAGTCCGACAGGGCCCAATGAGCAGTTCTTC. Protein product: CASSPTGPNEQFF. The genes are TRBV28 and TRBJ2-1, with TRBD1 matching over 7 bases. CDR1 is MDHEN and CDR2 is SYDVKM in the germline V gene. This CDR3 is built from 13 residues. V gave up 5 bases and J gave up 6 bases; unmatched junction bases: 4.

As regards this clone: One end of the junction varies from germline; a read error may be responsible. The chain couples TRBV5-6 to TRBJ1-4; possible D gene TRBD1, 5 bases. The CDR3 contains 16 residues. The germline V gene encodes CDR1 SGHDT and CDR2 YYEEEE. The CDR3, as DNA: TGTGCCAGCACCTTGACCCTTTTGCCGGGGGGTGAAAAACTGTTTTTT. The encoded protein is CASTLTLLPGGEKLFF.

This rearrangement joins TRBV25-1 to TRBJ2-1; D is perhaps TRBD2 (5 bases). This CDR3 contains 15 residues. The V end was cut by 3 bases, the J end by 4 bases, with 13 bases between. Germline assignment: CDR1 MGHDK and CDR2 SYGVNS. The CDR3 loop reads CASSDWGDRYNEQFF. DNA for the CDR3: TGTGCCAGCAGTGACTGGGGAGATAGGTACAATGAGCAGTTCTTC.

This sequence joins TRBV6-4 and TRBJ2-3, with D possibly TRBD1 on 5 matching bases. Germline V gene data show CDR1 as MRHNA and CDR2 as SNTAGT. The CDR3 sequence is 13 residues long. V lost 0 bases, J lost 5 bases, and 6 bases lay in between. CDR3 residues: CASSDSTEDTQYF. The CDR3 coding sequence is TGTGCCAGCAGTGACTCGACAGAAGATACGCAGTATTTT.

This clone was seen ten or more times. The chain combines TRBV7-2 with TRBJ2-7; 12 positions agree with TRBD2. With V trimmed by 2 bases and J by 3 bases, 8 bases remained unmatched. There are 17 residues in the CDR3. Germline V CDR1 and CDR2: SGHTA, FQGNSA. The CDR3 reads CASSLRGLAGTDYEQYF. The CDR3 DNA is TGTGCCAGCAGCTTAAGGGGACTAGCGGGCACCGACTACGAGCAGTACTTC.

This clone was counted ten times or more. V usage is TRBV28 and J usage is TRBJ2-1; 7 positions agree with TRBD2. V lost 3 bases to trimming and J lost 6 bases; unmatched junction nucleotides: 14. CDR1 MDHEN and CDR2 SYDVKM come from the germline V gene. The CDR3 loop spans 17 amino acids. This chain's CDR3 is CASSFTEWEGLFNEQFF. The CDR3, as DNA: TGTGCCAGCAGTTTTACGGAGTGGGAGGGCCTCTTCAATGAGCAGTTCTTC.

This clone was seen once. This chain joins TRBV30 and TRBJ1-3; tentatively, D is TRBD1 (5 bases). With 2 bases removed from V and 0 bases from J, the gap between germline ends came to 11 bases. The germline gives CDR1 GTSNPN, CDR2 SVGIG (reference sequence). This CDR3 is built from 15 residues. The CDR3 loop reads CAWSPPDSSGNTIYF. The CDR3 DNA is TGTGCCTGGAGTCCCCCCGACAGCTCTGGAAACACCATATATTTT.

J is TRBJ2-7 and V is TRBV28; TRBD2 might be the D (6 bases). CDR1 is MDHEN and CDR2 is SYDVKM in the germline V gene. CDR3 size: 13 residues. Trimming pared 10 bases from V and 3 bases from J, leaving 16 bases between. CDR3 DNA sequence: TGTGCCATCAAGGAGGGACCCCACTACGAGCAGTACTTC. It translates to CAIKEGPHYEQYF.

A single count supports this clone. This chain uses TRBV27 with TRBJ2-5; 8 bases line up with TRBD2. The ends lost 5 bases at V and 0 bases at J; junction bases unmatched: 29. The CDR3 is 23 amino acids. The V gene's germline CDR1 is MNHEY and CDR2 SMNVEV (reference sequence). The CDR3 DNA is TGTGCCAGCAGTCCCCCGGACAGATACAACCCTACTAGCGGACAAATACACCAAGAGACCCAGTACTTC. Translated, it gives CASSPPDRYNPTSGQIHQETQYF.

The V gene is TRBV28, the J gene TRBJ2-1; 13 positions agree with TRBD2. After removal of 2 bases from V and 7 bases from J, the junction contained 14 bases not matched to a gene. The CDR3 runs 19 residues. Germline V gives CDR1 MDHEN, CDR2 SYDVKM. The CDR3 nucleotides read TGTGCCAGCAGTTTAATGGGACTAGCGGGACTAGCGACGGGGAATGAGCAGTTCTTC. It translates to CASSLMGLAGLATGNEQFF.

The rearrangement uses TRBV7-9 and TRBJ2-1, with D perhaps matching TRBD1 (6 bases). Between the trimmed V and J ends, which lost 3 bases and 4 bases, there was a span of 25 bases. CDR1 and CDR2 (germline): SEHNR, FQNEAQ (reference sequence). The CDR3 is made up of 19 amino acids. The CDR3 sequence: CASSLGRDISLARYNEQFF. Here the CDR3 DNA reads TGTGCCAGCAGCTTGGGCCGGGACATATCCCTTGCGAGATACAATGAGCAGTTCTTC.

The chain carries TRBV18 and TRBJ2-1; the match to TRBD1 covers 10 bases. The ends lost 6 bases at V and 9 bases at J; junction bases unmatched: 11. Germline loops: CDR1 KGHSH, CDR2 LQKENI. This CDR3 is built from 15 residues. CDR3 nucleotide sequence: TGTGCCAGCTCTCCAACCGGGACAGGGGTTGGTGAGCAGTTCTTC. It codes for CASSPTGTGVGEQFF.

The V and J genes are TRBV7-2 and TRBJ1-2; TRBD1 aligns across 9 bases. V lost 5 bases to trimming and J lost 8 bases; unmatched junction nucleotides: 18. CDR1 SGHTA and CDR2 FQGNSA come from the germline V gene. The CDR3 sequence is 17 residues long. CDR3 sequence reads: CASSRNSWDRESNGYTF. CDR3 nucleotides: TGTGCCAGCAGCCGGAACTCCTGGGACAGGGAATCCAACGGCTACACCTTC.